Below are 30 T cell receptor beta chains sequenced from a single sample in a study of cytomegalovirus exposure and HLA in healthy donors (dated by TCRdb to the late 2010s). Libraries were prepared through the immunoSEQ multiplex PCR assay. The multiplex PCR relied on a mix of 60 forward primers for TCR Vbeta segments and 13 reverse primers for TCR Jbeta segments. TCRdb provides this immuneACCESS table in a form limited to in-frame rearrangements. Some clones are lacking; in checked studies, under half of them reflect an unresolved V gene, and why the rest are absent is not known. This sample comprises some 200,000 clones, about 77% of them detected only once. The ten largest account for roughly 3% of the sample. Sequencing was carried out using PBMCs. All receptors come from a woman in her 30s in good health and CMV-seronegative.

This sequence joins TRBV4-1 and TRBJ1-6, with D possibly matching TRBD1 (6 bases). The germline gives CDR1 MGHRA, CDR2 YSYEKL. V was shortened by 6 bases and J by 10 bases, with 19 bases between the two germline ends. The length of the CDR3 is 15 residues. CDR3 nucleotides: TGCGCCAGCAGTCTAAATATCAGGGGTGAATCACCCCTCCACTTT. Translating gives CASSLNIRGESPLHF.

The chain joins TRBV13 to TRBJ2-5; 9 bases fit TRBD2. The CDR3 is 16 residues long. V trimming: 0 bases; J trimming: 5 bases; junction bases outside the gene matches: 7. Germline V gene data show CDR1 as PRHDT and CDR2 as FYEKMQ (reference sequence). Here the CDR3 DNA reads TGTGCCAGCAGCTTAGGTAGCGGGGGTAGTCCCGAGACCCAGTACTTC. Residues: CASSLGSGGSPETQYF.

The genes are TRBV5-1 and TRBJ2-5; a possible D gene is TRBD1 (6 bases). Germline V gene data show CDR1 as SGHRS and CDR2 as YFSETQ. CDR3 size: 13 residues. Trimming shortened V by 7 bases and J by 4 bases, and 14 bases separated the two germline ends. The chain's CDR3 is CASEGVGGETQYF. The CDR3 DNA follows: TGCGCCAGCGAGGGAGTAGGGGGAGAGACCCAGTACTTC.

V usage is TRBV23-1 and J usage is TRBJ2-7; D gene unclear. TRBV23-1 has ORF status, its function being uncertain. The ends were cut back, 7 bases at V and 2 bases at J, with 18 bases in the middle. This CDR3 has 15 residues. This CDR3 reads CASKVYRAEAYEQYF. CDR3 in DNA: TGCGCCAGCAAAGTGTATAGAGCCGAAGCCTACGAGCAGTACTTC.

In its sample, this clone was seen once. The V and J genes are TRBV18 and TRBJ2-2; D unresolved. V was shortened by 3 bases and J by 0 bases, with 11 bases between the two germline ends. Germline assignment: CDR1 KGHSH and CDR2 LQKENI. The length of the CDR3 is 16 residues. The CDR3 reads CASSPSHGPNTGELFF. The CDR3 DNA sequence: TGTGCCAGCTCACCCTCTCATGGCCCGAACACCGGGGAGCTGTTTTTT.

The chain recombines TRBV27 with TRBJ1-5; 10 bases map to TRBD1. Judging by the DNA end, TRBJ2-3 fits better; the J call may be wrong. CDR3 length: 13 amino acids. Germline loops: CDR1 MNHEY, CDR2 SMNVEV (reference sequence). CDR3 coding DNA: TGTGCCAGCAGTGGGACAGGGGATCAGCCCCAGTATTTT. Translation gives CASSGTGDQPQYF.

The rearrangement links TRBV6-5 to TRBJ2-5, with TRBD1 as a possible D gene (7 bases). Germline-derived CDR1 and CDR2 are MNHEY and SVGAGI. The CDR3 sequence is 15 residues long. Trimming removed 6 bases from V and 10 bases from J, with 24 bases in between. For the CDR3, the DNA is TGTGCCAGCAGATCGGACAGGCGCCCCGGGGGTGTCCAGTACTTC. The encoded protein is CASRSDRRPGGVQYF.

The V gene is TRBV11-2, the J gene TRBJ2-7; D is perhaps TRBD1 (6 bases). CDR3 size: 15 residues. Germline V gives CDR1 SGHAT, CDR2 FQNNGV. V lost 0 bases, J lost 3 bases, and 12 bases lay in between. As DNA, the CDR3 is TGTGCCAGCAGCTTAGATCCTGGACAGTTCTACGAGCAGTACTTC. This translates into CASSLDPGQFYEQYF.

The V gene is TRBV5-1, the J gene TRBJ2-3; D call uncertain. Germline V gene lookup returns CDR1 SGHRS and CDR2 YFSETQ. V was clipped by 4 bases and J by 0 bases, with 12 bases between them. The CDR3 contains 15 residues. The CDR3 protein is CASSTDTASTDTQYF. The CDR3 bases are TGCGCCAGCAGCACCGACACTGCTAGCACAGATACGCAGTATTTT.

This clone was picked up a small number of times. J is TRBJ2-1 and V is TRBV10-3; TRBD2 matches at 16 bases. Germline loops: CDR1 ENHRY, CDR2 SYGVKD. J gave up 3 bases and V 10 bases, and 9 bases lay outside the gene matches. This CDR3 is built from 17 residues. In DNA form, the CDR3 reads TGTGCCACCTTCGTGGGACTAGCGGGGGGGAGCTACAATGAGCAGTTCTTC. Translation gives CATFVGLAGGSYNEQFF.

The V gene is TRBV4-1, the J gene TRBJ2-5; the match to TRBD2 covers 11 bases. V dropped 3 bases and J dropped 4; count of bases not matched to a gene: 7. The germline CDR1 and CDR2 sequences are MGHRA and YSYEKL. This CDR3 has 16 amino acids. CDR3 sequence (DNA): TGCGCCAGCAGCCAGGGAACTAGCGGGGGCGGAGAGACCCAGTACTTC. Protein product: CASSQGTSGGGETQYF.

This clone was detected only once. The chain links TRBV10-3 to TRBJ2-6; 8 nucleotides align to TRBD1. This CDR3 has 20 amino acids. Germline V gives CDR1 ENHRY, CDR2 SYGVKD. V lost 0 bases to trimming and J lost 4 bases; unmatched junction nucleotides: 14. The CDR3 nucleotides are TGTGCCATCAGTGAGTCAATAGCGAGGCAGGGGGCAACAGGGGCCAACGTCCTGACTTTC. Translation gives CAISESIARQGATGANVLTF.

The genes are TRBV7-9 and TRBJ2-7; 7 bases line up with TRBD1. With V trimmed by 5 bases and J by 0 bases, 4 bases remained unmatched. Germline V lookup: CDR1 SEHNR, CDR2 FQNEAQ (reference sequence). This CDR3 has 14 residues. The CDR3 DNA is TGTGCCAGCAGCGGACCAGGGGGCTCCTACGAGCAGTACTTC. This encodes CASSGPGGSYEQYF.

V usage is TRBV5-1 and J usage is TRBJ2-5; 9 nucleotides align to TRBD2. Germline V gives CDR1 SGHRS, CDR2 YFSETQ. The CDR3 has 13 residues. Trimming removed 0 bases from V and 9 bases from J; junction bases left unmatched: 3. CDR3 in amino acids: CASSLVLAGAQYF. For the CDR3, the DNA is TGCGCCAGCAGCTTGGTATTAGCGGGAGCCCAGTACTTC. Complete variable domain (other parts from reference TRBV5-1 and TRBJ2-5): KAGVTQTPRYLIKTRGQQVTLSCSPISGHRSVSWYQQTPGQGLQFLFEYFSETQRNKGNFPGRFSGRQFSNSRSEMNVSTLELGDSALYLCASSLVLAGAQYFGPGTRLLVL.

V is TRBV29-1 and J is TRBJ1-2, with D unclear. CDR3 length equals 11 residues. Germline CDR1 reads SQVTM; CDR2 reads ANQGSEA. V shed 2 bases and J shed 4 bases, with 5 bases lying between them. CDR3 residues: CSVERGYGYTF. CDR3 coding DNA: TGCAGCGTTGAACGGGGCTATGGCTACACCTTC.

This clone was detected once. The chain joins TRBV7-8 to TRBJ2-7, with 8 bases identical to TRBD2. V lost 4 bases, J lost 3 bases, and 8 bases stayed unmatched. CDR3 length: 15 amino acids. The germline CDR1 and CDR2 sequences are SGHVS and FQNEAQ. This chain's CDR3 is CASSSLTGLVYEQYF. The DNA for the CDR3 is TGTGCCAGCAGCTCTCTAACGGGACTAGTCTACGAGCAGTACTTC.

This clone was picked up one time. V usage is TRBV9 and J usage is TRBJ2-7, with TRBD1 matching 7 bases. V shed 3 bases, J shed 7 bases, and the junction held 10 bases outside the gene matches. The length of the CDR3 is 14 residues. Germline-derived CDR1 and CDR2 are SGDLS and YYNGEE. CDR3 sequence (DNA): TGTGCCAGCAGCGCCGTGACAGGGTCGGATGAGCAGTACTTC. The encoded protein is CASSAVTGSDEQYF.

The rearrangement links TRBV19 to TRBJ2-3; 9 bases map to TRBD2. CDR1 is LNHDA, CDR2 SQIVND, per germline (reference sequence). The CDR3 runs to 17 residues. V lost 7 bases, J lost 6 bases, and 17 bases stayed unmatched. The CDR3 loop is CASTPLAGTRNLDTQYF. In nucleotides, the CDR3 is TGTGCCAGTACCCCACTAGCGGGCACCCGCAACCTCGATACGCAGTATTTT.

The chain links TRBV5-8 to TRBJ2-7, with TRBD2 matching 9 bases. Per germline, CDR1 SGHTS and CDR2 YDEGEE. With V trimmed by 2 bases and J by 5 bases, 14 bases remained unmatched. CDR3 length: 17 residues. This CDR3 reads CASSFQRGGRARDEQYF. As DNA, the CDR3 is TGTGCCAGCAGCTTTCAGAGGGGCGGGAGGGCCCGGGACGAGCAGTACTTC.

There are a few counts of this clone. This chain joins TRBV7-9 and TRBJ2-2; 7 bases agree with TRBD2. The CDR3 contains 17 residues. From germline, CDR1 is SEHNR and CDR2 FQNEAQ (reference sequence). J was trimmed by 1 base and V by 5 bases; bases with no gene match: 10. CDR3 sequence reads: CASSRKSGAGNTGELFF. The DNA for the CDR3 is TGTGCCAGCAGCCGAAAAAGCGGGGCGGGGAACACCGGGGAGCTGTTTTTT. Full variable domain (missing parts from reference TRBV7-9 and TRBJ2-2): DTGVSQNPRHKITKRGQNVTFRCDPISEHNRLYWYRQTLGQGPEFLTYFQNEAQLEKSRLLSDRFSAERPKGSFSTLEIQRTEQGDSAMYLCASSRKSGAGNTGELFFGEGSRLTVL.

The chain recombines TRBV10-3 with TRBJ2-7; 8 bases align to TRBD1. Germline V gene sequence: CDR1 ENHRY, CDR2 SYGVKD. The CDR3 extends over 15 amino acids. Trimming at V came to 3 bases and at J to 5 bases, leaving 9 bases not matched to a gene. CDR3 DNA sequence: TGTGCCATCAGTGAAAGTTGGCAGGGGGCAAACGAGCAGTACTTC. Translated: CAISESWQGANEQYF.

The V gene is TRBV4-2, the J gene TRBJ1-6; no clear D. The CDR3 runs 13 residues. Germline V gene data show CDR1 as LGHNA and CDR2 as YNFKEQ. Trimming took off 2 bases at V and 10 bases at J, with 9 bases between the two ends. The CDR3: CASSQLVQSPLHF. The CDR3 DNA reads as TGTGCCAGCAGCCAACTGGTACAATCACCCCTCCACTTT.

The chain has TRBV5-1 and TRBJ2-7, with TRBD2 identical over 7 bases. Trimming took 0 bases from V and 2 from J; bases not matched to a gene: 8. CDR3 length: 16 amino acids. Germline lookup yields CDR1 SGHRS and CDR2 YFSETQ. This chain's CDR3 is CASSLGSSGAPYEQYF. As DNA, the CDR3 is TGCGCCAGCAGCTTGGGGTCGAGCGGGGCCCCCTACGAGCAGTACTTC.

CDR3 loop: CASSQELAGGGDTQYF. The CDR3 DNA sequence: TGTGCCAGCAGCCAGGAACTAGCGGGGGGTGGGGATACGCAGTATTTT. The chain carries TRBV4-2 and TRBJ2-3, with TRBD2 identical over 12 bases. Germline V gene sequence: CDR1 LGHNA, CDR2 YNFKEQ. J was trimmed by 6 bases and V by 3 bases; bases with no gene match: 7. CDR3 size: 16 residues.

This clone was found a few times. The chain is built from TRBV28 and TRBJ2-1; D call uncertain. The V gene's germline CDR1 is MDHEN and CDR2 SYDVKM. CDR3 length: 14 residues. The germline V and J ends were trimmed by 5 bases and 0 bases, with 8 bases remaining between them. The chain's CDR3 is CASSRHRSYNEQFF. The CDR3 DNA is TGTGCCAGCAGTCGACACCGCTCCTACAATGAGCAGTTCTTC.

V gene TRBV4-1 combines with J gene TRBJ2-2; D perhaps matches TRBD2 (5 bases). The V end was cut by 4 bases, the J end by 9 bases, with 9 bases between. The CDR3 length is 12 residues. Germline V CDR1 and CDR2: MGHRA, YSYEKL. DNA for the CDR3: TGCGCCAGCAGCCTTAGGGAGAGGGAGCTGTTTTTT. This translates into CASSLRERELFF.

The chain uses TRBV18 and TRBJ1-2, with D possibly matching TRBD1 (5 bases). Deletions cut 5 bases from V and 4 bases from J, with 20 bases between. This CDR3 is 16 amino acids long. Germline V lookup: CDR1 KGHSH, CDR2 LQKENI. The CDR3 DNA reads as TGTGCCAGCTCATCGCCCGGGGAGGGGATAATCTATGGCTACACCTTC. This sequence encodes CASSSPGEGIIYGYTF.

This clone was seen a single time. The chain joins TRBV6-1 to TRBJ1-5, with D unclear. V lost 2 bases and J lost 11, with 19 bases in between. Germline CDR1 is MNHNS and CDR2 is SASEGT. CDR3 length: 15 residues. The CDR3 nucleotides read TGTGCCAGCAGTGAACGTTGGACGGACTCTGGGACCCAGCATTTT. Protein sequence: CASSERWTDSGTQHF.

The chain has TRBV6-5 and TRBJ2-1, with TRBD2 as a possible D gene (5 bases). The V end lost 6 bases, the J end lost 9 bases, and 21 bases lay between the germline ends. CDR3 length: 15 amino acids. In germline, CDR1 is MNHEY, CDR2 SVGAGI. The DNA for the CDR3 is TGTGCCAGCAGCCGGTTGGTGGAGGCCCCCGCTGAGCAGTTCTTC. Translated: CASSRLVEAPAEQFF.

This rearrangement joins TRBV9 to TRBJ1-2; D unresolved. Germline V gene sequence: CDR1 SGDLS, CDR2 YYNGEE. This CDR3 is built from 15 residues. Trimming shortened V by 0 bases and J by 8 bases, and 17 bases separated the two germline ends. The CDR3 protein is CASSVGKGVLRGYTF. The CDR3 nucleotides read TGTGCCAGCAGCGTAGGAAAGGGAGTGTTGCGCGGCTACACCTTC. Drawing the rest from reference TRBV9 and TRBJ1-2, the complete variable domain is DSGVTQTPKHLITATGQRVTLRCSPRSGDLSVYWYQQSLDQGLQFLIQYYNGEERAKGNILERFSAQQFPDLHSELNLSSLELGDSALYFCASSVGKGVLRGYTFGSGTRLTVV.